This TCR beta chain was sequenced during a study of blood T cell repertoires in COVID-19. Across the study: Sources were T cells, B-cell-depleted T cells, or PBMCs; the material itself was cDNA or gDNA.

All enrollees were roughly 18 to 90 years old and from roughly 22 US areas. Recovered participants had two consecutive negative NP/OP PCR tests, healthcare professional clearance, or symptom resolution. CDR1 is SGHAT, CDR2 FQNNGV, per germline. V trimming: 5 bases; J trimming: 5 bases; junction bases outside the gene matches: 9. This CDR3 is built from 16 residues. This table comes from immunoSEQ multiplex PCR, and its TCRdb copy is limited to in-frame clones, with some not included. The data contain some 350,000 clones, less than 90% of them singletons. The V gene is TRBV11-2, the J gene TRBJ2-1, with 10 bases aligning to TRBD2. This TCR derives from a woman aged 30 to 39 who had recovered from COVID-19. Sequences were obtained from PBMCs or T cells enriched from blood (not recorded which). The CDR3 DNA sequence: TGTGCCAGCAGCCTATCACTAGCGGGGCTAGACAATGAGCAGTTCTTC. It is translated as CASSLSLAGLDNEQFF.